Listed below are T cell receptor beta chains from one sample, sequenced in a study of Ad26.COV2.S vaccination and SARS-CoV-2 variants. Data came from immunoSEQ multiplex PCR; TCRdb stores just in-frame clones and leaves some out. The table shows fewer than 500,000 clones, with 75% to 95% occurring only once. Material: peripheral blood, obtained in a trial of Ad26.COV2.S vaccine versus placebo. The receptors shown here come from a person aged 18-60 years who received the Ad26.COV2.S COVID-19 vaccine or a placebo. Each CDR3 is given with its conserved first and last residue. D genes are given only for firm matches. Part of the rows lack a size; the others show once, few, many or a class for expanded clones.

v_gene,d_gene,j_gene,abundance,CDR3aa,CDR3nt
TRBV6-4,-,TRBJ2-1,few,CASSKEVRHEQFF,TGTGCCAGCAGTAAAGAGGTCCGTCATGAGCAGTTCTTC
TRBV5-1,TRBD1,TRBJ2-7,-,CASSLATGPGYEQYF,TGCGCCAGCAGCTTAGCGACAGGGCCCGGCTACGAGCAGTACTTC
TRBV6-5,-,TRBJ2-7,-,CASSSIRGRVYEQYF,TGTGCCAGCAGTTCCATCAGGGGCCGAGTCTACGAGCAGTACTTC
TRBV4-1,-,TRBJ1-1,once,CASGAREVTEAFF,TGCGCCAGCGGCGCCAGGGAGGTCACTGAAGCTTTCTTT
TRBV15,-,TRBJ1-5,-,CATSRDTSNNQPQHF,TGTGCCACCAGCAGAGATACTAGTAACAATCAGCCCCAGCATTTT
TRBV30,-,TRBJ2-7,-,CAWSLELVSYEQYF,TGTGCCTGGAGCCTGGAACTAGTCAGCTACGAGCAGTACTTC
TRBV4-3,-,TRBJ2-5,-,CASSEGLQETQYF,TGCGCCAGCAGCGAGGGTCTCCAAGAGACCCAGTACTTC
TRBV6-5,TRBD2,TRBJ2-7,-,CASSPGGVNEQYF,TGTGCCAGCAGTCCCGGGGGGGTAAACGAGCAGTACTTC
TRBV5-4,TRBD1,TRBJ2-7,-,CASSLGQGGTYEQYF,TGTGCCAGCAGCCTGGGACAGGGGGGGACCTACGAGCAGTACTTC
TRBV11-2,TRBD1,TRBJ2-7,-,CASSLARLTGGVGQYF,TGTGCCAGCAGCTTAGCGAGGTTAACAGGGGGCGTAGGGCAGTACTTC
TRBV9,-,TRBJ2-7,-,CASSVGIETYEQYF,TGTGCCAGCAGCGTAGGGATAGAAACCTACGAGCAGTACTTC
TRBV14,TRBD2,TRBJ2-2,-,CASSPWTSVSTGELFF,TGTGCCAGCAGCCCCTGGACTAGCGTCAGCACCGGGGAGCTGTTTTTT
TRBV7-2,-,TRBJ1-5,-,CASSFHRDQPQHF,TGTGCCAGCAGCTTCCACAGGGATCAGCCCCAGCATTTT
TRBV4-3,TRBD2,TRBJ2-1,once,CASSLNSGRGSGAHNEQFF,TGCGCCAGCAGCCTCAATAGCGGGAGGGGAAGCGGGGCTCACAATGAGCAGTTCTTC
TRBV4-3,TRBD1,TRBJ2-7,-,CASSTQTGMSYEQYF,TGCGCCAGCAGCACACAGACAGGGATGTCCTACGAGCAGTACTTC
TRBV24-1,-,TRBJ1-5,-,CATSDLVQLRNQPQHF,TGTGCCACCAGTGATTTGGTTCAGCTACGTAATCAGCCCCAGCATTTT
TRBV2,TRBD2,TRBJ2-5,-,CASNPLLAGGETQYF,TGTGCCAGCAACCCACTACTAGCGGGAGGAGAGACCCAGTACTTC
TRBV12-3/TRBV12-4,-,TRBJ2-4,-,CASGLGKNIQYF,TGTGCCAGCGGGCTCGGCAAAAACATTCAGTACTTC
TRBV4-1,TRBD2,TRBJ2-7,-,CASSQVPSGRSYEQYF,TGCGCCAGCAGCCAAGTCCCTAGCGGGAGGTCCTACGAGCAGTACTTC
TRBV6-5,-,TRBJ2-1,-,CASCNTNNEQFF,TGTGCCAGCTGTAATACAAACAATGAGCAGTTCTTC
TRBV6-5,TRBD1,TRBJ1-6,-,CASSRPGQGHSPLHF,TGTGCCAGCAGTAGACCGGGACAGGGGCATTCACCCCTCCACTTT
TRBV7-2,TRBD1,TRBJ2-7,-,CASSLVGTGSTYEQYF,TGTGCCAGCAGCTTAGTAGGGACAGGATCGACCTACGAGCAGTACTTC
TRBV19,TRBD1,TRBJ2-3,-,CASSIGDRDPDTQYF,TGTGCCAGTAGTATAGGGGACAGGGACCCAGATACGCAGTATTTT
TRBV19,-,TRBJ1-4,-,CASSIGTFNEKLFF,TGTGCCAGTAGTATCGGGACTTTTAATGAAAAACTGTTTTTT
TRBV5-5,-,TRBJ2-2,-,CASSFYGSGNTGELFF,TGTGCCAGCAGCTTCTACGGTAGCGGGAACACCGGGGAGCTGTTTTTT
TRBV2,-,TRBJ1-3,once,CASSENRAAGNTIYF,TGTGCCAGCAGTGAAAATCGGGCCGCTGGAAACACCATATATTTT
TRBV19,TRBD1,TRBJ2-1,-,CASISGTGVYNEQFF,TGTGCCAGTATCTCCGGGACAGGGGTTTACAATGAGCAGTTCTTC
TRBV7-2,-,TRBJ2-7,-,CASSLAAYSEQYF,TGTGCCAGCAGCTTAGCGGCCTACTCCGAGCAGTACTTC
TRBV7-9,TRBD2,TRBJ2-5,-,CASSLLVAGWRETQYF,TGTGCCAGCAGCTTATTGGTAGCGGGATGGAGGGAGACCCAGTACTTC
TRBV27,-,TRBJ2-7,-,CASSFFWGYEQYF,TGTGCCAGCAGTTTTTTTTGGGGCTACGAGCAGTACTTC
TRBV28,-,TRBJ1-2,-,CASTPPGGGYTF,TGTGCCAGCACGCCCCCCGGGGGTGGCTACACCTTC
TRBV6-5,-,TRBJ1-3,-,CATTLDGSSGNTIYF,TGTGCCACCACCTTGGACGGGAGCTCTGGAAACACCATATATTTT
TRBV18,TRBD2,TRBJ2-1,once,CASSPPGLAGHNEQFF,TGTGCCAGCTCACCCCCCGGACTAGCGGGACACAATGAGCAGTTCTTC
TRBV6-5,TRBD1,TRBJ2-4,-,CASGPTGEIIQYF,TGTGCCAGCGGCCCGACAGGGGAGATCATTCAGTACTTC
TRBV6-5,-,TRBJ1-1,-,CASSKNREAFF,TGTGCCAGCAGCAAAAACAGGGAAGCTTTCTTT
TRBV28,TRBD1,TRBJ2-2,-,CASSSGQGPTGELFF,TGTGCCAGCAGTAGTGGACAGGGTCCCACCGGGGAGCTGTTTTTT